This entry is about one TCR beta chain. Its cognate antigen is unknown. These data are taken from a study of T cells expressing NK-cell markers. Study-wide findings and caveats: The CD3+CD56-NKG2C+ fraction was also led by these clonotypes in a few donors.

TCRdb reprocessed the 5' RACE reads; each CDR3 protein has one entry and no DNA is given. The sample totals approximately 460,000 distinct CDR3 sequences. The CDR3 contains 16 residues. CDR1 and CDR2 (germline): DFQATT, SNEGSKA (reference sequence). V and J are TRBV20-1 and TRBJ2-1; the TCRdb D gene call, TRBD2, has no DNA to confirm it. Specimen: blood T cells: a sorted CD56 or NKG2C T cell subset, CD4+ or CD8+ T cells, or bulk PBMC T cells (not recorded which). The TCR comes from a woman between 18 and 75 years old in good health. Here the CDR3 reads CSARSLGRGLHNEQFF.